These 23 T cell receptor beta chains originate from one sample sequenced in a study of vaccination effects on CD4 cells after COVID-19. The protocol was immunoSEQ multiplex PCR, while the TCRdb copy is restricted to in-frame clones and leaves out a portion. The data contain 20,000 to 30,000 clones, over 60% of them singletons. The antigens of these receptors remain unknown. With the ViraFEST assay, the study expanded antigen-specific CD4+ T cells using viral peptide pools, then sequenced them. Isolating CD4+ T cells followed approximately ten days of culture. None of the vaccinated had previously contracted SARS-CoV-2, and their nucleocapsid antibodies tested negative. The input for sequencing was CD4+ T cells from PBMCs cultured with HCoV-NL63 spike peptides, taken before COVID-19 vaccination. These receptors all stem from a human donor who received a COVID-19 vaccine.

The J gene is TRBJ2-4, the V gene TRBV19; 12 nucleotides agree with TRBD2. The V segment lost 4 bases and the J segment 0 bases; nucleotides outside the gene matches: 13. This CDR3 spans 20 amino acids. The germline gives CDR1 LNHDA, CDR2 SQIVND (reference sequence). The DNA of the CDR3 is TGTGCCAGTAGTACCCGACTAGCGGGAGATCAGGTGTCAGCCAAAAACATTCAGTACTTC. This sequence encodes CASSTRLAGDQVSAKNIQYF.

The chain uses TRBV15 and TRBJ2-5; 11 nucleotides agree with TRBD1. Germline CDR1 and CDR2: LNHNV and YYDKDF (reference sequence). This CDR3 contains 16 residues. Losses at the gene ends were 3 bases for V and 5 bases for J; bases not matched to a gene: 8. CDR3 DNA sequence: TGTGCCACCAGCAGGCCCGGGACAGGGGGGTGGGAGACCCAGTACTTC. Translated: CATSRPGTGGWETQYF.

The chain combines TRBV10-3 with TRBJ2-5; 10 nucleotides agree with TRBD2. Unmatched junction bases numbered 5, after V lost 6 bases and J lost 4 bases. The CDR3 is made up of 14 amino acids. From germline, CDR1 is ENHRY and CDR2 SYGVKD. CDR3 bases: TGTGCCATCAGGAGCGGGGGGGCGGGAGAGACCCAGTACTTC. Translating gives CAIRSGGAGETQYF.

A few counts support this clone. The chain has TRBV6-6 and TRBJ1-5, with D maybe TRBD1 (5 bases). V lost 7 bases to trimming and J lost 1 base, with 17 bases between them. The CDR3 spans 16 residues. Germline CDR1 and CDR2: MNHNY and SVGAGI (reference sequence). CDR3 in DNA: TGTGCCAGCACCAACCGGAGGGGTCCCAGCAATCAGCCCCAGCATTTT. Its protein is CASTNRRGPSNQPQHF.

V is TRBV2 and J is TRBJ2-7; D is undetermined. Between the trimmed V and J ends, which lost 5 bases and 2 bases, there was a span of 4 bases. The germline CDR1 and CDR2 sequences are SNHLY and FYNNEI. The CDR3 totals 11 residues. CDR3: CASSYAYEQYF. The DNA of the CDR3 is TGTGCCAGCAGTTACGCCTACGAGCAGTACTTC. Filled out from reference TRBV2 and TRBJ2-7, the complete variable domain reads EPEVTQTPSHQVTQMGQEVILRCVPISNHLYFYWYRQILGQKVEFLVSFYNNEISEKSEIFDDQFSVERPDGSNFTLKIRSTKLEDSAMYFCASSYAYEQYFGPGTRLTVT.

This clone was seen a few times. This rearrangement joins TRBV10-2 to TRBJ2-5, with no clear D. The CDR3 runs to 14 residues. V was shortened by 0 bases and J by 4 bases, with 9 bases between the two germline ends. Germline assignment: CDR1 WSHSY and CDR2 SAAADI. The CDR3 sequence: CASSESSRRETQYF. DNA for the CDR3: TGCGCCAGCAGTGAGTCTAGCAGGCGAGAGACCCAGTACTTC.

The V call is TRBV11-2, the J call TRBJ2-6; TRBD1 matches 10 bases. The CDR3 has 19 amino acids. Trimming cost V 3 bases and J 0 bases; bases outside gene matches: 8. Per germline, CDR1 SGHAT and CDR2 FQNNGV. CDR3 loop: CASSFSRDRGSSGANVLTF. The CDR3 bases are TGTGCCAGCAGCTTTAGTAGGGACAGGGGTTCCTCTGGGGCCAACGTCCTGACTTTC.

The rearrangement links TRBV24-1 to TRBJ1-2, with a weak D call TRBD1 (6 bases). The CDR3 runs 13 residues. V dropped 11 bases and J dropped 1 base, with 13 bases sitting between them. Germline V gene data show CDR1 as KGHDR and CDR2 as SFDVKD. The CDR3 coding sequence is TGTGCCATCGGACAGTCAAATAACTATGGCTACACCTTC. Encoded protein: CAIGQSNNYGYTF.

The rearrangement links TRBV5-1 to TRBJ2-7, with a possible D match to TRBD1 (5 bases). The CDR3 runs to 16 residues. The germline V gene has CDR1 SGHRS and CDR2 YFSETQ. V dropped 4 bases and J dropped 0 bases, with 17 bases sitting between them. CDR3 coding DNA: TGCGCCAGCAGCCCCAGAACCAGGGAAGGCTCCTACGAGCAGTACTTC. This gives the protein CASSPRTREGSYEQYF.

The CDR3 loop reads CASRERSGGELFF. Here the CDR3 DNA reads TGTGCCAGCAGGGAAAGGTCTGGCGGGGAGCTGTTTTTT. V usage is TRBV7-7 and J usage is TRBJ2-2, with unresolved D. The CDR3 spans 13 residues. Germline assignment: CDR1 SSHAT and CDR2 FNYEAQ (reference sequence). Deletions cut 6 bases from V and 7 bases from J, with 12 bases between. The full variable domain, in which reference TRBV7-7 and TRBJ2-2 provide the parts outside the CDR3, is GAGVSQSPRYKVTKRGQDVTLRCDPISSHATLYWYQQALGQGPEFLTYFNYEAQPDKSGLPSDRFSAERPEGSISTLTIQRTEQRDSAMYRCASRERSGGELFFGEGSRLTVL.

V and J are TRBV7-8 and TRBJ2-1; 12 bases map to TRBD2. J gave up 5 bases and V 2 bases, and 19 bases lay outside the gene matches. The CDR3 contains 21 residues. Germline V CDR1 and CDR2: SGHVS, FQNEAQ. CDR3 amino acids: CASSLRAGTSGLYVANNEQFF. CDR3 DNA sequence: TGTGCCAGCAGCTTAAGGGCCGGGACTAGCGGGCTGTACGTGGCGAACAATGAGCAGTTCTTC.

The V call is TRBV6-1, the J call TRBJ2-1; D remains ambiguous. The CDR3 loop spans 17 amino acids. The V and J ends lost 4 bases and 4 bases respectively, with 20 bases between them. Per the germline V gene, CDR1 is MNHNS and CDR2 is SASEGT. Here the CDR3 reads CASSVPSPNERYNEQFF. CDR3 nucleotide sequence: TGTGCCAGCAGTGTACCCAGCCCTAACGAAAGATACAATGAGCAGTTCTTC.

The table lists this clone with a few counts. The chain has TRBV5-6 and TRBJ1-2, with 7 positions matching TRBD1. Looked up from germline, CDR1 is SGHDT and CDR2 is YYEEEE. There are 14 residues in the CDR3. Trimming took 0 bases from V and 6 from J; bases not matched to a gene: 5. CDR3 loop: CASSLVQGTNGYTF. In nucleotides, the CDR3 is TGTGCCAGCAGCTTGGTACAGGGGACAAATGGCTACACCTTC.

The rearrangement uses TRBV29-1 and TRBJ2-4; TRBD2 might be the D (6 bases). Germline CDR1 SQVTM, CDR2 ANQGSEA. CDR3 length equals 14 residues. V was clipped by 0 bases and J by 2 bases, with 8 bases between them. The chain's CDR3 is CSVEEAGTKNIQYF. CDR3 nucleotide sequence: TGCAGCGTTGAAGAGGCGGGAACCAAAAACATTCAGTACTTC.

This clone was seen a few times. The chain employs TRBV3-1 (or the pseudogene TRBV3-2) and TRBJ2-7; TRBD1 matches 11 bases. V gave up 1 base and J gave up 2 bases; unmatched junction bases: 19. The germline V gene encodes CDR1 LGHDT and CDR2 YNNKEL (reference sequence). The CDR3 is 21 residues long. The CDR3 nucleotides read TGTGCCAGCAGCCAAGGAAGGGCGCGGGACAGGGGGTTTGGAGAAACCTACGAGCAGTACTTC. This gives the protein CASSQGRARDRGFGETYEQYF.

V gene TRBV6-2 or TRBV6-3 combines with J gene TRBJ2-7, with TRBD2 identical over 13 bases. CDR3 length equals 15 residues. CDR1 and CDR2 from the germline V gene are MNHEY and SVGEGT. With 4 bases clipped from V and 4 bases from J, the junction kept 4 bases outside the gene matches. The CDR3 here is CASSLGLAGYYEQYF. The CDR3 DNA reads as TGTGCCAGCAGTTTGGGACTAGCGGGATATTACGAGCAGTACTTC.

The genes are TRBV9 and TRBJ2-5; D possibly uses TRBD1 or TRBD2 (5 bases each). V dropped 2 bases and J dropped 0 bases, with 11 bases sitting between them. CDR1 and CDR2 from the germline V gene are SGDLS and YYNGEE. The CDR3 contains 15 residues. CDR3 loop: CASSVGAVDQETQYF. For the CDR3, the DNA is TGTGCCAGCAGCGTCGGGGCGGTTGACCAAGAGACCCAGTACTTC.

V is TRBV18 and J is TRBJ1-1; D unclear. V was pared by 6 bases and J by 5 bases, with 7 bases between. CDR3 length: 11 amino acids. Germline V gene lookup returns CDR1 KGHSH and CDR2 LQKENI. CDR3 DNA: TGTGCCAGCTCCGCAGAAACTGAAGCTTTCTTT. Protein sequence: CASSAETEAFF.

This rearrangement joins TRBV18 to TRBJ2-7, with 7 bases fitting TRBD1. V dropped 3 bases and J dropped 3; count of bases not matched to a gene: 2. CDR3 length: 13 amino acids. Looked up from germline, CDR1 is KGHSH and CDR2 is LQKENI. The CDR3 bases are TGTGCCAGCTCACCTAGACAGGGCTACGAGCAGTACTTC. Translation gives CASSPRQGYEQYF.

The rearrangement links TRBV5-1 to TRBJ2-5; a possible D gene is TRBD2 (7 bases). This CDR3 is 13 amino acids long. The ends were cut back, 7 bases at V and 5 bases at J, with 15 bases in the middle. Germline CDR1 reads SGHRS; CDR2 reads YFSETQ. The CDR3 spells CASGGGRGETQYF. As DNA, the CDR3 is TGCGCCAGCGGCGGGGGCCGGGGGGAGACCCAGTACTTC.

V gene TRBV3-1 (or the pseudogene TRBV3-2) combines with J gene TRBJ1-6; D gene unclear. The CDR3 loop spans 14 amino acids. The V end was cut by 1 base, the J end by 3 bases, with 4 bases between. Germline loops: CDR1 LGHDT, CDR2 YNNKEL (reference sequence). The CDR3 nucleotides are TGTGCCAGCAGCCAAGGCAGCTATAATTCACCCCTCCACTTT. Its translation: CASSQGSYNSPLHF.

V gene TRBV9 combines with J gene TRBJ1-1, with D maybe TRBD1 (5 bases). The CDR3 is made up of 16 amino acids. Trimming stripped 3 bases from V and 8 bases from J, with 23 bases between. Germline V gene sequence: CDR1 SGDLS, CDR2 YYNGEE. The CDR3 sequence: CASSDRGGKGPAEAFF. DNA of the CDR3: TGTGCCAGCAGCGATCGGGGCGGGAAAGGGCCAGCGGAAGCTTTCTTT.

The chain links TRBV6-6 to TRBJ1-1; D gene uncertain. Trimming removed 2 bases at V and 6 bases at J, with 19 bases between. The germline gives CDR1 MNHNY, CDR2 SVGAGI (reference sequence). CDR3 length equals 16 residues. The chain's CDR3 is CASSYHTGPMVAEAFF. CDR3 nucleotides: TGTGCCAGCAGTTACCATACCGGGCCCATGGTGGCTGAAGCTTTCTTT.